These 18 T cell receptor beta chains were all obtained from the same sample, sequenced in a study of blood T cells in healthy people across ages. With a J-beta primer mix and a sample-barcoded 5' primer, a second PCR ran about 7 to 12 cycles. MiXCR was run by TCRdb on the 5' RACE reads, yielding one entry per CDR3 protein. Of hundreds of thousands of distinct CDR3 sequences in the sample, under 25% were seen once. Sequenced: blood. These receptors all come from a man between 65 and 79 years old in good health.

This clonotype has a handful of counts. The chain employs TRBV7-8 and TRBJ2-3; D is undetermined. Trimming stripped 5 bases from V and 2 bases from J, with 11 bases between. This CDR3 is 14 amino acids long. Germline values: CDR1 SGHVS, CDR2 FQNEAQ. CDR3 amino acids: CASSPERFTDTQYF. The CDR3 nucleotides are TGTGCCAGCAGCCCAGAAAGGTTCACAGATACGCAGTATTTT.

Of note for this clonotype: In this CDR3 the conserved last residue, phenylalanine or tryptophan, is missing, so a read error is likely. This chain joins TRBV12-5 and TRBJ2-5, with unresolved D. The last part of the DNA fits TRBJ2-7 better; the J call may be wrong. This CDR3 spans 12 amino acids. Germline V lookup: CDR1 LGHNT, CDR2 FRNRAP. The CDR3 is CASGRTEYEQYL. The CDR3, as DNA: TGTGCTAGTGGTAGAACAGAATACGAGCAGTACCTC.

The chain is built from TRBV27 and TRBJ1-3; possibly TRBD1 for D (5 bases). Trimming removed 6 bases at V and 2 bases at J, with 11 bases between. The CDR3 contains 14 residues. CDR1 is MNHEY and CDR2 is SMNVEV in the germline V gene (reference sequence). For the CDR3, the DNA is TGTGCCAGCAGAGCCACAGGTACTGGAAACACCATATATTTT. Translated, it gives CASRATGTGNTIYF.

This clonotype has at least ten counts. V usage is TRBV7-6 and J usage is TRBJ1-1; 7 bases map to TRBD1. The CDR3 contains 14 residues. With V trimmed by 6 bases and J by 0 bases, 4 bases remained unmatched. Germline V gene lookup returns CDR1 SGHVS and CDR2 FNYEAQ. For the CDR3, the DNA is TGTGCCAGCAGTCGGGACAGCTTGAACACTGAAGCTTTCTTT. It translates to CASSRDSLNTEAFF.

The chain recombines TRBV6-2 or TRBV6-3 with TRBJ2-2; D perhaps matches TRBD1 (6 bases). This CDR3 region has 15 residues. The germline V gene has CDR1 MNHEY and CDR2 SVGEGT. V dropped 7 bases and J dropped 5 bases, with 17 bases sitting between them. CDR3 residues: CASTPRGWSTGELFF. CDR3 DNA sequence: TGTGCCAGCACCCCCAGGGGTTGGTCAACCGGGGAGCTGTTTTTT.

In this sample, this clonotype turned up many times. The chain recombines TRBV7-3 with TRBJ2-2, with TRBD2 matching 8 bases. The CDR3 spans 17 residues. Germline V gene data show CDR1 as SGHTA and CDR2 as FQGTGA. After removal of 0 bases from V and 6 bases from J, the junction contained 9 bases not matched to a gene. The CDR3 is CASSLTLLSGTPGELFF. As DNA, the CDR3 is TGTGCCAGCAGCTTAACCCTACTTAGCGGGACCCCCGGGGAGCTGTTTTTT.

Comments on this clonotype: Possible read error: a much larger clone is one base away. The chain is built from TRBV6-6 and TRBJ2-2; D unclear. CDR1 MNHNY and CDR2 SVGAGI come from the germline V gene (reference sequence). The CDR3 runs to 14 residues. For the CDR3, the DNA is TGTGCCGGCAGTCTACCCAGTGGGACCGGGGAGCTGTTTTTT. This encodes CAGSLPSGTGELFF.

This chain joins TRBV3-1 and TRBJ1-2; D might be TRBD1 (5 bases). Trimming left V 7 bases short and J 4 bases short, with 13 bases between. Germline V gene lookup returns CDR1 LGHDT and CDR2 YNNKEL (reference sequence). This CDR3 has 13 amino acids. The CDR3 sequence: CASNNGGGYGYTF. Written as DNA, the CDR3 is TGTGCCAGCAATAACGGGGGTGGCTATGGCTACACCTTC.

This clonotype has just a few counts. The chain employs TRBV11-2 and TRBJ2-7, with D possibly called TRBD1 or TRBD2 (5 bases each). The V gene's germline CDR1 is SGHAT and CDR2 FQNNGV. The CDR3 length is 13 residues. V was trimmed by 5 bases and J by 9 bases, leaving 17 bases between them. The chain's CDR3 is CASSLIGDVGQYF. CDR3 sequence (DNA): TGTGCCAGCAGCCTCATTGGGGACGTGGGGCAGTACTTC.

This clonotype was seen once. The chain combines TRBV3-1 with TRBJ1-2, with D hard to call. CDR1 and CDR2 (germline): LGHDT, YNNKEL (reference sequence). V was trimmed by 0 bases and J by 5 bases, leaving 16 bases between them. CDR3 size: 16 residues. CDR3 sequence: CASSQEKGRRFYGYTF. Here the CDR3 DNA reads TGTGCCAGCAGCCAAGAAAAGGGCAGGCGCTTTTATGGCTACACCTTC.

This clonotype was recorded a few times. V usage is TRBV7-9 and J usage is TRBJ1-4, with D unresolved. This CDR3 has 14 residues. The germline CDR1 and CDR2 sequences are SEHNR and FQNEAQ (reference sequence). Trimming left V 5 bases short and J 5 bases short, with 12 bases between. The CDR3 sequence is CASSPQRSNEKLFF. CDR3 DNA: TGTGCCAGCAGCCCCCAGCGTTCCAATGAAAAACTGTTTTTT.

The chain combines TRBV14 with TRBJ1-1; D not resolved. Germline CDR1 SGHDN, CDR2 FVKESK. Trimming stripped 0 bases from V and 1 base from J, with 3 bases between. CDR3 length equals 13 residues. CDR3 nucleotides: TGTGCCAGCAGCCAAGAGTGGAACACTGAAGCTTTCTTT. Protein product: CASSQEWNTEAFF.

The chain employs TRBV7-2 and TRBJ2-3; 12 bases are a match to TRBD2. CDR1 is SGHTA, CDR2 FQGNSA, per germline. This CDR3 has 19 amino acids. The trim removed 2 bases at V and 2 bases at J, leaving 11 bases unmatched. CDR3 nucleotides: TGTGCCAGCAGCTTATGGACTAGCGGGACAAAGAACCCCACAGATACGCAGTATTTT. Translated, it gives CASSLWTSGTKNPTDTQYF.

The DNA of the CDR3 is TGTGCCAGCAGTTACGGTCCTCCCGGCCCTCAAGAGACCCAGTACTTC. Residues: CASSYGPPGPQETQYF. The chain couples TRBV6-5 to TRBJ2-5; D is ambiguous. Trimming took off 2 bases at V and 2 bases at J, with 15 bases between the two ends. This CDR3 is built from 16 residues. CDR1 and CDR2 (germline): MNHEY, SVGAGI.

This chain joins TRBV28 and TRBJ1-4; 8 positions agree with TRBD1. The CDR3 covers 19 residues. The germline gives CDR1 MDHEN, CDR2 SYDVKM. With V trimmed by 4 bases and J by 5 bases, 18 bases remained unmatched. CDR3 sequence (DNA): TGTGCCAGCAGTTCGTCTTATACCGGGACAGGACTATTCAATGAAAAACTGTTTTTT. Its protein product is CASSSSYTGTGLFNEKLFF.

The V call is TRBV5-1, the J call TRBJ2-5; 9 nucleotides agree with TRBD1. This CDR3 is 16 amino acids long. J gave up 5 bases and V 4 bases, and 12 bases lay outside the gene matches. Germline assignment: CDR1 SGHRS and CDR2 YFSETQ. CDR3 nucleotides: TGCGCCAGCAGCCTCACCGGTACAGGGGGCGGGGAGACCCAGTACTTC. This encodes CASSLTGTGGGETQYF.

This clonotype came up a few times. The CDR3 sequence is CASNPLQGTQYF. In DNA form, the CDR3 reads TGTGCCAGCAATCCTTTACAGGGGACGCAGTATTTT. The rearrangement links TRBV12-3 or TRBV12-4 to TRBJ2-3, with 7 nucleotides matching TRBD1. Trimming took 7 bases from V and 9 from J; bases not matched to a gene: 7. The CDR3 consists of 12 residues.

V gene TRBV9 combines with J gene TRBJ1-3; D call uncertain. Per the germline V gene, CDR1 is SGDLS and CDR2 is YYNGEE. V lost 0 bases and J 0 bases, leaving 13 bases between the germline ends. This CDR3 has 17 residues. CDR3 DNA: TGTGCCAGCAGCGTAGGATTAATGTCAAGCTCTGGAAACACCATATATTTT. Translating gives CASSVGLMSSSGNTIYF.